These 7 T cell receptor beta chains share one sample of origin, sequenced in a study of blood T cells in healthy people across ages. Through a sample-barcoded 5' primer and a J-beta primer mix, a second PCR was run for roughly 6 to 12 cycles. TCRdb redid the calling of the 5' RACE reads with MiXCR, one entry per CDR3 protein. The profile shows about 720,000 distinct CDR3 sequences, 22% of them singletons. The sample comprised blood. Every receptor here comes from a man aged 65 to 79 in good health.

The chain has TRBV11-2 and TRBJ2-1; 9 bases line up with TRBD2. V lost 3 bases to trimming and J lost 5 bases; unmatched junction nucleotides: 5. This CDR3 region has 15 residues. Germline V CDR1 and CDR2: SGHAT, FQNNGV. CDR3 coding DNA: TGTGCCAGCAGCTTTAGCGGGAGATCCCACAATGAGCAGTTCTTC. It is translated as CASSFSGRSHNEQFF.

The chain carries TRBV9 and TRBJ1-2; D not certain. Germline CDR1 is SGDLS and CDR2 is YYNGEE. The V end lost 0 bases, the J end lost 2 bases, and 8 bases lay between the germline ends. CDR3 length equals 14 residues. This CDR3 reads CASSVAGKNYGYTF. The CDR3 nucleotides read TGTGCCAGCAGCGTAGCTGGCAAGAACTATGGCTACACCTTC.

The table lists this clonotype with a few counts. This chain connects TRBV10-2 to TRBJ2-2; D is unresolved. The CDR3 is made up of 11 amino acids. CDR1 and CDR2 (germline): WSHSY, SAAADI. V was trimmed by 4 bases and J by 8 bases, leaving 5 bases between them. The CDR3 coding sequence is TGCGCCAGCAGTGGGGCGGGGGAGCTGTTTTTT. It is translated as CASSGAGELFF.

The genes are TRBV7-9 and TRBJ2-4, with D possibly matching TRBD2 (5 bases). Trimming removed 5 bases from V and 0 bases from J, with 14 bases in between. Germline-derived CDR1 and CDR2 are SEHNR and FQNEAQ (reference sequence). The CDR3 loop spans 16 amino acids. The CDR3 protein is CASSTGMTVAKNIQYF. The CDR3 DNA sequence: TGTGCCAGCAGCACCGGGATGACTGTAGCCAAAAACATTCAGTACTTC.

This clonotype has more than one count but fewer than ten. CDR3: CASSLVGLAGGQKYF. As DNA, the CDR3 is TGTGCCAGCAGCTTGGTGGGACTAGCGGGAGGTCAAAAGTATTTT. The chain joins TRBV5-8 to TRBJ2-3; the match to TRBD2 covers 15 bases. V trimming: 0 bases; J trimming: 13 bases; junction bases outside the gene matches: 6. The germline V gene has CDR1 SGHTS and CDR2 YDEGEE. The CDR3 sequence is 15 residues long.

This sequence joins TRBV20-1 and TRBJ2-1; 9 nucleotides line up with TRBD1. Germline V gives CDR1 DFQATT, CDR2 SNEGSKA (reference sequence). V lost 1 base to trimming and J lost 4 bases; unmatched junction nucleotides: 5. The CDR3 consists of 15 residues. The CDR3 region is CSARADGQGYNEQFF. In DNA form, the CDR3 reads TGCAGTGCTAGAGCGGACGGACAGGGGTACAATGAGCAGTTCTTC.

The gene calls are TRBV3-1 and TRBJ2-7; 9 bases line up with TRBD2. Near its end, the DNA agrees better with TRBJ2-1, so the J call may be wrong. CDR3 size: 18 residues. Germline CDR1 and CDR2: LGHDT and YNNKEL (reference sequence). This CDR3 is CASSQEGLAGVAINEQFF. The CDR3 nucleotides read TGTGCCAGCAGCCAAGAGGGGTTAGCGGGAGTTGCTATTAATGAGCAGTTCTTC.